Sequencing of this T cell receptor beta chain was carried out in a study of shared clonotypes between healthy human individuals. Terminally differentiated effector memory CD45RA+ cells were excluded from the naive CD8 cells, which were CD45RO-negative and positively selected for CCR7. Study donors comprised healthy, HIV-negative adults devoid of recent acute infection or vaccination. Samples underwent the assay at deep level. The assay was immunoSEQ multiplex PCR, and TCRdb's table has in-frame clones only and misses some. Found here are millions of clones, roughly 94% of them singletons; the top ten hold roughly 1%. Trimming shortened V by 1 base and J by 5 bases, and 10 bases separated the two germline ends. The CDR3 totals 13 residues. Germline lookup yields CDR1 SGHRS and CDR2 YFSETQ. Broader study findings: At large depth, rarefaction still showed sorted-subset sequencing to be incomplete. The naive CD4 repertoires of several donors were compared, and around 5.1% of clonotypes were shared.

Worth noting for this clone: Its target is unknown.

Sequenced sample: naive CD8+ T cells sorted from blood. This chain joins TRBV5-1 and TRBJ2-7; D remains ambiguous. The receptor comes from a young man in good health. CDR3: CASSLRVAHEQYF. As DNA, the CDR3 is TGCGCCAGCAGCTTGCGGGTAGCCCACGAGCAGTACTTC.